One and the same sample provided the 9 T cell receptor beta chains below, sequenced in a study of T cell responses to AZD1222 COVID-19 vaccine. Sequencing used immunoSEQ multiplex PCR; TCRdb keeps in-frame clones, though not all of them. The sample has about 110,000 clones; just under 95% are singletons. This specimen consisted of peripheral blood, obtained 28 days after the second AZD1222 dose. These receptors all stem from an adult who received the AZD1222 COVID-19 vaccine.

This chain joins TRBV19 and TRBJ1-2; D not certain. Germline loops: CDR1 LNHDA, CDR2 SQIVND (reference sequence). Trimming removed 3 bases at V and 8 bases at J, with 13 bases between. This CDR3 has 13 amino acids. The chain's CDR3 is CASSMLGVVGYTF. The DNA of the CDR3 is TGTGCCAGTAGTATGCTTGGGGTGGTCGGCTACACCTTC.

CDR3 nucleotides: TGTGCCAGCAGTTCCGACATGAACACTGAAGCTTTCTTT. Protein sequence: CASSSDMNTEAFF. The chain employs TRBV6-4 and TRBJ1-1; no clear D. Trimming pared 5 bases from V and 0 bases from J, leaving 7 bases between. CDR1 MRHNA and CDR2 SNTAGT come from the germline V gene. The CDR3 contains 13 residues.

This chain uses TRBV19 with TRBJ1-4; D is ambiguous. The CDR3 runs to 14 residues. V was pared by 5 bases and J by 0 bases, with 7 bases between. CDR1 is LNHDA and CDR2 is SQIVND in the germline V gene (reference sequence). CDR3 in DNA: TGTGCCAGTAGTCGGACCGCAACTAATGAAAAACTGTTTTTT. It codes for CASSRTATNEKLFF.

This CDR3 is CASSRLTRNNEQYF. CDR3 bases: TGTGCCAGCAGCCGGCTGACTAGGAACAACGAGCAGTACTTC. This chain uses TRBV7-9 with TRBJ2-7, with D possibly being TRBD2 (6 bases). The germline V gene has CDR1 SEHNR and CDR2 FQNEAQ (reference sequence). This CDR3 comprises 14 residues. Trimming cost V 5 bases and J 5 bases, with 16 bases left between them.

The rearrangement links TRBV6-5 to TRBJ2-5; D might be TRBD1 (6 bases). From germline, CDR1 is MNHEY and CDR2 SVGAGI. Trimming stripped 6 bases from V and 5 bases from J, with 19 bases between. The CDR3 is 15 residues long. Here the CDR3 DNA reads TGTGCCAGCAGACATAGCAGGGGAGCGCCGGAGACCCAGTACTTC. The encoded protein is CASRHSRGAPETQYF.

J is TRBJ1-2 and V is TRBV4-1; possibly TRBD1 for D (6 bases). V was trimmed by 3 bases and J by 4 bases, leaving 12 bases between them. The CDR3 has 14 amino acids. CDR1 and CDR2 (germline): MGHRA, YSYEKL. The DNA of the CDR3 is TGCGCCAGCAGCCACCCCAGGGGTGTCTATGGCTACACCTTC. Encoded protein: CASSHPRGVYGYTF.

V gene TRBV7-6 combines with J gene TRBJ2-5; 10 bases are a match to TRBD2. The germline V gene has CDR1 SGHVS and CDR2 FNYEAQ. The CDR3 runs to 17 residues. V was clipped by 3 bases and J by 3 bases; unmatched bases: 10. DNA of the CDR3: TGTGCCAGCAGCTTTTTAGGGTCTAGCGGGGGTAAAGAGACCCAGTACTTC. It translates to CASSFLGSSGGKETQYF.

This clone has just a few counts. The rearrangement uses TRBV7-3 and TRBJ1-2; weak D call: TRBD1 (6 bases). This CDR3 comprises 15 residues. The germline V gene encodes CDR1 SGHTA and CDR2 FQGTGA. V was cut by 5 bases and J by 4 bases, with 17 bases left in between. The CDR3 sequence is CASSLDRRGTYGYTF. The DNA of the CDR3 is TGTGCCAGCAGCCTTGACAGGAGGGGTACCTATGGCTACACCTTC.

The rearrangement joins TRBV12-5 to TRBJ2-5, with 8 bases aligning to TRBD2. This CDR3 has 17 residues. The ends lost 0 bases at V and 0 bases at J; junction bases unmatched: 6. The V gene's germline CDR1 is LGHNT and CDR2 FRNRAP. The CDR3 sequence: CASGLVRGGGYQETQYF. The CDR3 DNA reads as TGTGCTAGTGGTTTGGTAAGGGGCGGGGGGTACCAAGAGACCCAGTACTTC.